This T cell receptor beta chain is drawn from a study of cytomegalovirus exposure and HLA in healthy donors. The wider study: Some 180 million T cells yielded around 120 million unique TCR beta sequences in earlier analysis. Findings and caveats of the study: Cytomegalovirus association was listed for around 180 TCR beta chains. The authors reported that TCR beta sequences could predict HLA-A and HLA-B alleles. These predictions were accurate for most subjects in the first cohort.

A note on this clone: Its antigen remains unknown.

The PCR contained 60 Vbeta and 13 Jbeta primers. The repertoire was sequenced with immunoSEQ multiplex PCR; TCRdb's copy has only in-frame clones and lacks some. The profile shows about 170,000 clones, less than 80% of them singletons. V lost 5 bases and J lost 6; bases outside the gene matches: 6. This CDR3 is 15 amino acids long. Germline CDR1 and CDR2: MGHDK and SYGVNS. The receptor comes from a female donor in good health and CMV-seronegative. Sequenced sample: PBMCs. This sequence joins TRBV25-1 and TRBJ2-7, with 14 bases lining up with TRBD2. DNA for the CDR3: TGTGCCAGCAGTAGTCGGACTAGCGGGAGGATCGAGCAGTACTTC. Protein: CASSSRTSGRIEQYF.